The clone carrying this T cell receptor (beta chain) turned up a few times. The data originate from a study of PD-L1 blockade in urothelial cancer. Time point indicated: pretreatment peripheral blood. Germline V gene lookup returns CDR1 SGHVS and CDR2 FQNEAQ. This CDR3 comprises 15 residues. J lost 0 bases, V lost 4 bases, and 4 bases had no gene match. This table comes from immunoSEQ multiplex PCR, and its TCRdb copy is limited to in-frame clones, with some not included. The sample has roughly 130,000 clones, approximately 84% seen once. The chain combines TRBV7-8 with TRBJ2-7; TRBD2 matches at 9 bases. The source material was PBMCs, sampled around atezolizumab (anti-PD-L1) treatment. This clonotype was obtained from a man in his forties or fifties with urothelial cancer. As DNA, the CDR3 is TGTGCCAGCAGCTCCCTTAGCGGGAGCTCCTACGAGCAGTACTTC. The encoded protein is CASSSLSGSSYEQYF.